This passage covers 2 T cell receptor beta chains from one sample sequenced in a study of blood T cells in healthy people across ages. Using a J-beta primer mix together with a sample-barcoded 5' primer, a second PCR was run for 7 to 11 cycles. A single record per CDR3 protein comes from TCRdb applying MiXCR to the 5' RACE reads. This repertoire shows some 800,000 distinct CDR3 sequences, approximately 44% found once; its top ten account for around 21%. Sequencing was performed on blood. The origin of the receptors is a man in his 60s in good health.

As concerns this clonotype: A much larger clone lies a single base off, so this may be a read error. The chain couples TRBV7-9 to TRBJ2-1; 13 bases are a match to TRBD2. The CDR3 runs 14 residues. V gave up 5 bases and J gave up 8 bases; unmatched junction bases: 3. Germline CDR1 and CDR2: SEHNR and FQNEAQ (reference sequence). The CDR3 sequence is CASSVGLAGDEQFF. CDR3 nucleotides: TGTGCCAGCAGCGTAGGACTAGCGGGGGATGAGCAGTTCTTC.

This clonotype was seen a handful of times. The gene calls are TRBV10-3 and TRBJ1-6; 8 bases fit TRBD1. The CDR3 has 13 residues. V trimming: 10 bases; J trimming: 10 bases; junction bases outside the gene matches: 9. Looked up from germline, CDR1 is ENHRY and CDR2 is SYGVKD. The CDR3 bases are TGTGCCACCACGACAGGGGTTGCGTCACCCCTCCACTTT. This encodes CATTTGVASPLHF.